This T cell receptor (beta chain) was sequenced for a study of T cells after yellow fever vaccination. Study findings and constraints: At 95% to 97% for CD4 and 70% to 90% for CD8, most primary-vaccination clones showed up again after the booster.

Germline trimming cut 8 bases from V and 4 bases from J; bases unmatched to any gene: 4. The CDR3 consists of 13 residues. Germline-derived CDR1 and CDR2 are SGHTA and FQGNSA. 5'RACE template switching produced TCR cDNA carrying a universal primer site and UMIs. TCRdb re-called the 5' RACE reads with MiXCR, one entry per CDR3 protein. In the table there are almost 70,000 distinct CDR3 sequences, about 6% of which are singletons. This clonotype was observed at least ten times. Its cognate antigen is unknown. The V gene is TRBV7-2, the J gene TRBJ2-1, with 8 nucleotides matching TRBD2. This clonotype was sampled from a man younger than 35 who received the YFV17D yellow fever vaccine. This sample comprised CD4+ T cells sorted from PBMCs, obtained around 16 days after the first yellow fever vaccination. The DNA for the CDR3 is TGTGCCAGCGCCGGGGGGGCTTACAATGAGCAGTTCTTC. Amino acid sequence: CASAGGAYNEQFF.